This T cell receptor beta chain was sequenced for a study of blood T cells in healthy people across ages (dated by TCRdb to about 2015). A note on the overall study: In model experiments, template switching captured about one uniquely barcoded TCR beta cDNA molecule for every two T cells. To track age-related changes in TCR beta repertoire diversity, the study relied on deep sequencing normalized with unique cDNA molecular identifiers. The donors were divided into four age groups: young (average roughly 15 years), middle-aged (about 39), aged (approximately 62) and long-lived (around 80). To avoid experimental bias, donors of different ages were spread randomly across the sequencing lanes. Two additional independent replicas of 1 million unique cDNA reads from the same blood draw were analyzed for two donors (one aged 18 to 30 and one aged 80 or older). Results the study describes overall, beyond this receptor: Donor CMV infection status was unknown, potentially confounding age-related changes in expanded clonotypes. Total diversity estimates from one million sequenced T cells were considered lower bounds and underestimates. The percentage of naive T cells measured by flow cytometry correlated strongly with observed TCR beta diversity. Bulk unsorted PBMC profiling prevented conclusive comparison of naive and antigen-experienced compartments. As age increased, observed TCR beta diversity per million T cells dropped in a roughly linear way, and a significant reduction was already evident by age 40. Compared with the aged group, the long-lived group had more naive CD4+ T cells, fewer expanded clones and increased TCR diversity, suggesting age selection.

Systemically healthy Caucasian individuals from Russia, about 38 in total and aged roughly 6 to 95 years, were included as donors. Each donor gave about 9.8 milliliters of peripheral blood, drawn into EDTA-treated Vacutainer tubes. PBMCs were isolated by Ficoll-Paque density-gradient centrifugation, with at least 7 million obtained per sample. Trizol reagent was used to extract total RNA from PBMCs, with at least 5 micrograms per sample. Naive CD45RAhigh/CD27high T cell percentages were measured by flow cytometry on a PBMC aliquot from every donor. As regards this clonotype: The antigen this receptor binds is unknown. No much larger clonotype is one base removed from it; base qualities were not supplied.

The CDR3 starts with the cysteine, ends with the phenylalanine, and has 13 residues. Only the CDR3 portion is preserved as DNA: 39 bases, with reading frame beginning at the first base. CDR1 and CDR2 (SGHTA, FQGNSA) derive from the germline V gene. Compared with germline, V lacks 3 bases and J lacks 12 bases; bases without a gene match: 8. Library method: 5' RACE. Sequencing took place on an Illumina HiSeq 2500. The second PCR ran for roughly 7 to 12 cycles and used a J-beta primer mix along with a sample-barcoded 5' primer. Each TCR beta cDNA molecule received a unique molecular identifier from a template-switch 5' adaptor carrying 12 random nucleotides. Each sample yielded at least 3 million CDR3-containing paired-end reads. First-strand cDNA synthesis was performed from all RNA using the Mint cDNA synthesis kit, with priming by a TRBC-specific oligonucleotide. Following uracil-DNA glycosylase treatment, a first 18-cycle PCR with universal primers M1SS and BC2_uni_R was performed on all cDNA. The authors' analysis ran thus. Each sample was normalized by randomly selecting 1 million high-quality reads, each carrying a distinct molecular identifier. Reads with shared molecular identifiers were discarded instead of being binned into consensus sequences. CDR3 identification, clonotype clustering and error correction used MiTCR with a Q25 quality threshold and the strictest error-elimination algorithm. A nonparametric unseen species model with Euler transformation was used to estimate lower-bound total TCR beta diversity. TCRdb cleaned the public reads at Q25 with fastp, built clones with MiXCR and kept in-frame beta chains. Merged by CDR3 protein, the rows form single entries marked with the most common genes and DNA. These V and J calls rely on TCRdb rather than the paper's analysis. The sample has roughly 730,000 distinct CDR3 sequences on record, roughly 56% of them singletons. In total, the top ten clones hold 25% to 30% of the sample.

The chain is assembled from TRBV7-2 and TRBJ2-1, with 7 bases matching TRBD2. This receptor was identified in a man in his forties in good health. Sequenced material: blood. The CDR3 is CASSFGAREPQFF. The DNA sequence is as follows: TGTGCCAGCAGCTTCGGTGCGCGGGAGCCGCAGTTCTTC.